A single sample gave rise to the 3 T cell receptor beta chains below, sequenced in a study of cytomegalovirus exposure and HLA in healthy donors. PCR was performed using 60 Vbeta and 13 Jbeta primers. Sequencing was performed with immunoSEQ multiplex PCR; in TCRdb, only in-frame clones are kept and a portion is missing. Listed are 90,000 to 150,000 clones; around 3.6% falls within the top ten. The sequencing input was PBMCs. The receptors shown here come from a man aged 18 to 29 in good health and CMV-seronegative.

The chain uses TRBV9 and TRBJ1-2, with D perhaps TRBD1 (5 bases). Trimming took off 1 base at V and 2 bases at J, with 18 bases between the two ends. Germline values: CDR1 SGDLS, CDR2 YYNGEE. This CDR3 has 17 residues. The CDR3 loop is CASSVNRFSRKNYGYTF. CDR3 coding DNA: TGTGCCAGCAGCGTAAACAGGTTCTCGCGGAAAAACTATGGCTACACCTTC.

The chain has TRBV27 and TRBJ1-5, with D tentatively TRBD1 (5 bases). V was trimmed by 6 bases and J by 4 bases, leaving 13 bases between them. Germline CDR1 reads MNHEY; CDR2 reads SMNVEV (reference sequence). CDR3 length: 14 amino acids. CDR3 sequence: CASSPSRGNQPQHF. The CDR3 DNA is TGTGCCAGCAGCCCCAGTCGGGGGAATCAGCCCCAGCATTTT.

The chain recombines TRBV11-2 with TRBJ2-7, with D possibly TRBD2 on 6 matching bases. Trimming pared 1 base from V and 5 bases from J, leaving 12 bases between. CDR1 and CDR2 from the germline V gene are SGHAT and FQNNGV. The CDR3 sequence is 14 residues long. CDR3 bases: TGTGCCAGCAGCTTAGTGGGGGGTGCCCACGAGCAGTACTTC. Protein: CASSLVGGAHEQYF.